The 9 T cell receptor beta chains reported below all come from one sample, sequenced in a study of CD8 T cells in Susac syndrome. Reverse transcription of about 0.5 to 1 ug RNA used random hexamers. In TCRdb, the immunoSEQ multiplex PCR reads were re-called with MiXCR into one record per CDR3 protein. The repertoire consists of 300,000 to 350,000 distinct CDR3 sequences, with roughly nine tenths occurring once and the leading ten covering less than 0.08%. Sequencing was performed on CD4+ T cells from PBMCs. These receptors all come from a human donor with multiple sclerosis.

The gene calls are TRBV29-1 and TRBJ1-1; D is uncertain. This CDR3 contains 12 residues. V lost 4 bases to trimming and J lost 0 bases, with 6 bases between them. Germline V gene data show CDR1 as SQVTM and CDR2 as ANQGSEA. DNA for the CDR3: TGCAGCGTTGTCCGCCTGAACACTGAAGCTTTCTTT. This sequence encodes CSVVRLNTEAFF.

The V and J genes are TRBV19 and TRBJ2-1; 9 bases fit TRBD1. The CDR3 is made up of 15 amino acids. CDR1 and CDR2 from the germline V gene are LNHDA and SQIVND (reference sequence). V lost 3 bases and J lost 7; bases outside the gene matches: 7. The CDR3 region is CASSMWGTGKNEQFF. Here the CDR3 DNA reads TGTGCCAGTAGTATGTGGGGGACAGGGAAGAATGAGCAGTTCTTC.

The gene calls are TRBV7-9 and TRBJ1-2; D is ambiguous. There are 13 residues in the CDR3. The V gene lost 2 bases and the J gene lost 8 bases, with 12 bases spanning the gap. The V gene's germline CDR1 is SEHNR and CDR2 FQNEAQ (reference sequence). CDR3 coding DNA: TGTGCCAGCAGCTTATTAGGTGACCTGGGCTACACCTTC. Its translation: CASSLLGDLGYTF.

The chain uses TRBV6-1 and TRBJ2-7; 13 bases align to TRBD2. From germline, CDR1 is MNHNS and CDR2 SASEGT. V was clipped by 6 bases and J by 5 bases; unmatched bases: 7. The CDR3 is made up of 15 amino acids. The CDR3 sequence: CASRIRTSGSDEQYF. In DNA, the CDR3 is TGTGCCAGCAGGATCAGGACTAGCGGGAGCGACGAGCAGTACTTC.

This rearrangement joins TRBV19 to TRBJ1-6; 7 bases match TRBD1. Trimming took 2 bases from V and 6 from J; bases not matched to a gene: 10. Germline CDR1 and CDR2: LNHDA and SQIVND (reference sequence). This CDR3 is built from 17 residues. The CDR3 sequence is CASSIREGAVLNSPLHF. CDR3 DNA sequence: TGTGCCAGTAGTATACGGGAGGGGGCCGTCCTTAATTCACCCCTCCACTTT.

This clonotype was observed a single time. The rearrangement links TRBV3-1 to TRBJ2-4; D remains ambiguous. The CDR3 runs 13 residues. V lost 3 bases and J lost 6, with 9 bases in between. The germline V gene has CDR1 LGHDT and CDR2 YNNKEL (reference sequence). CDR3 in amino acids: CASSHSSPNIQYF. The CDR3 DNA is TGTGCCAGCAGCCACTCGAGCCCAAACATTCAGTACTTC.

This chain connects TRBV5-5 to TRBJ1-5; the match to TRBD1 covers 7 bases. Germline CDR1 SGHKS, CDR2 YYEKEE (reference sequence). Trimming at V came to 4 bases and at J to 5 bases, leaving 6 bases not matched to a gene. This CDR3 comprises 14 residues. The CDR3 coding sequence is TGTGCCAGCAGCCGGGGGGACAGCTATCAGCCCCAGCATTTT. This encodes CASSRGDSYQPQHF.

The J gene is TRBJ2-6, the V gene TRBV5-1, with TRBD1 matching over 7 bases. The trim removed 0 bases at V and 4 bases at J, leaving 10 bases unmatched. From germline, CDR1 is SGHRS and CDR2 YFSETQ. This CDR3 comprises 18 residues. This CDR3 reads CASSLGGQMSSGANVLTF. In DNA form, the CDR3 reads TGCGCCAGCAGCTTGGGGGGACAGATGTCCTCGGGGGCCAACGTCCTGACTTTC.

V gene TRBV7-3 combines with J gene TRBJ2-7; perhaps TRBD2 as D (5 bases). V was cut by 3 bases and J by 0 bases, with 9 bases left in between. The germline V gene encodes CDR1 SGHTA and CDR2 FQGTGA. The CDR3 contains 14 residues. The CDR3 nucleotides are TGTGCCAGCAGCTTGACGGACTTCTCCTACGAGCAGTACTTC. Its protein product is CASSLTDFSYEQYF.